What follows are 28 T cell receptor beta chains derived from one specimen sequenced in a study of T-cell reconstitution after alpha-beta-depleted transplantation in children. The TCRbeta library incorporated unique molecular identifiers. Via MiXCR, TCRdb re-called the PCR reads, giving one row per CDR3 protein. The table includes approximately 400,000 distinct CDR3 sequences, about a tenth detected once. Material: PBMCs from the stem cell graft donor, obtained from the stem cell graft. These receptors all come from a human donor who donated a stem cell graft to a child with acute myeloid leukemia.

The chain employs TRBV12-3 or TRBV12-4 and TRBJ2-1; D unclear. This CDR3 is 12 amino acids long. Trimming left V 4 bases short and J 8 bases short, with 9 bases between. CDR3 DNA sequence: TGTGCCAGCAGTTCTCGTCGGGATGAGCAGTTCTTC. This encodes CASSSRRDEQFF.

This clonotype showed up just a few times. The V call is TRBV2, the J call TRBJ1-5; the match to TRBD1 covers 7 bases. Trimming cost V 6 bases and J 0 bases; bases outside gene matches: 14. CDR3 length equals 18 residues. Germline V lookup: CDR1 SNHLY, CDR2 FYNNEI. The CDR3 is CASSRDRAAISSNQPQHF. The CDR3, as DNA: TGTGCCAGCAGCCGCGACAGGGCCGCGATATCTAGCAATCAGCCCCAGCATTTT.

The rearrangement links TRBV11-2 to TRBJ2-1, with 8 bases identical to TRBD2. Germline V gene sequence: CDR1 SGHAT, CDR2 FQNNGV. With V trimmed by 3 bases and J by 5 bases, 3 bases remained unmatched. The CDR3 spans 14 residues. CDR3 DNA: TGTGCCAGCAGCTTGGGACTAGGAAACAATGAGCAGTTCTTC. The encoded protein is CASSLGLGNNEQFF. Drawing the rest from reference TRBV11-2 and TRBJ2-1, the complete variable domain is EAGVAQSPRYKIIEKRQSVAFWCNPISGHATLYWYQQILGQGPKLLIQFQNNGVVDDSQLPKDRFSAERLKGVDSTLKIQPAKLEDSAVYLCASSLGLGNNEQFFGPGTRLTVL.

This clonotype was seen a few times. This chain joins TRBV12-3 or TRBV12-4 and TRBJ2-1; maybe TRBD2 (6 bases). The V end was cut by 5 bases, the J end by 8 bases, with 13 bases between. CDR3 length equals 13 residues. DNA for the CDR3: TGTGCCAGCAGTCTAGGGGAGGTACATGAGCAGTTCTTC. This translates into CASSLGEVHEQFF.

CDR3 sequence reads: CATSDHLGREQFF. CDR3 nucleotide sequence: TGTGCCACCAGTGACCACCTAGGGCGTGAGCAGTTCTTC. The rearrangement uses TRBV24-1 and TRBJ2-1, with D uncertain. The V gene lost 4 bases and the J gene lost 9 bases, with 12 bases spanning the gap. Germline V gene lookup returns CDR1 KGHDR and CDR2 SFDVKD. The length of the CDR3 is 13 residues.

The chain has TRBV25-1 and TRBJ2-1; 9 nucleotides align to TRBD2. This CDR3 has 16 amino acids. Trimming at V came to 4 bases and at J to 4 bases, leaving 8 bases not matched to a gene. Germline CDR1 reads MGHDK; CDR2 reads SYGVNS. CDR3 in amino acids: CASSAHSGGPYNEQFF. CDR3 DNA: TGTGCCAGCAGTGCTCACAGCGGGGGGCCGTACAATGAGCAGTTCTTC.

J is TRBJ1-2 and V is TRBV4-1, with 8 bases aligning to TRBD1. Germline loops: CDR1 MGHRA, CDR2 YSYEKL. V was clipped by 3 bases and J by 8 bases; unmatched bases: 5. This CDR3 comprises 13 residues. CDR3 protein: CASSHGTGVGYTF. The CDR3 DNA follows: TGCGCCAGCAGCCACGGGACAGGCGTCGGCTACACCTTC.

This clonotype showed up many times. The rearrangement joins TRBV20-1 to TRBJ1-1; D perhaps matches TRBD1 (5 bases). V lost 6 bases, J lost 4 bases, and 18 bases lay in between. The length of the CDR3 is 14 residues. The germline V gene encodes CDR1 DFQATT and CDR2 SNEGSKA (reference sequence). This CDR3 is CSAQHQGGVTEAFF. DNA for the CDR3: TGCAGTGCCCAACATCAGGGAGGGGTCACTGAAGCTTTCTTT.

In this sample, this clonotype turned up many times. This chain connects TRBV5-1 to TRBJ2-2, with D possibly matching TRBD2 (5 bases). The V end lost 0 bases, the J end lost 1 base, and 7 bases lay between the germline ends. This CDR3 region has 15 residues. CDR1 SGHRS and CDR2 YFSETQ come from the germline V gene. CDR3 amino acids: CASSLASRNTGELFF. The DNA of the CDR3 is TGCGCCAGCAGCTTGGCTAGCAGGAACACCGGGGAGCTGTTTTTT.

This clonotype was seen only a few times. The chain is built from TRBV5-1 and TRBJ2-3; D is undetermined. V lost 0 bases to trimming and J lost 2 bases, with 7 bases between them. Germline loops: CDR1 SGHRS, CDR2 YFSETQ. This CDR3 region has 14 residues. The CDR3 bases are TGCGCCAGCAGCTTGGTCGACTCCACAGATACGCAGTATTTT. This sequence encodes CASSLVDSTDTQYF.

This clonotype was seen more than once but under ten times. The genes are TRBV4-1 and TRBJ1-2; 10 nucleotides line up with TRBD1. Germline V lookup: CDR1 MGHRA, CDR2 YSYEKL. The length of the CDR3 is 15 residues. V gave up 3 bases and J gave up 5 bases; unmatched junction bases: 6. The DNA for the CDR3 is TGCGCCAGCAGCCACCCGACAGGGGGCAATTATGGCTACACCTTC. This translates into CASSHPTGGNYGYTF.

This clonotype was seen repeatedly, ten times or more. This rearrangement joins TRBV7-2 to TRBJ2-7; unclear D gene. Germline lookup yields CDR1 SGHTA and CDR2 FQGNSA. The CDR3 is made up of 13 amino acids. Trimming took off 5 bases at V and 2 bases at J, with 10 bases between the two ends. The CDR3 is CASSPGRTYEQYF. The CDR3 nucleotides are TGTGCCAGCAGCCCCGGGCGGACCTACGAGCAGTACTTC. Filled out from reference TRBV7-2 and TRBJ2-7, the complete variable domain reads GAGVSQSPSNKVTEKGKDVELRCDPISGHTALYWYRQSLGQGLEFLIYFQGNSAPDKSGLPSDRFSAERTGGSVSTLTIQRTQQEDSAVYLCASSPGRTYEQYFGPGTRLTVT.

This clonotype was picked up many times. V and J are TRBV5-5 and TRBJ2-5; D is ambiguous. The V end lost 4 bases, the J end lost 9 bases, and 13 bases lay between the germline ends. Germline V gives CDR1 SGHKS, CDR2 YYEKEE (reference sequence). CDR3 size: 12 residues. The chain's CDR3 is CASSITPDAQYF. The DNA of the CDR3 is TGTGCCAGCAGCATAACCCCAGACGCCCAGTACTTC.

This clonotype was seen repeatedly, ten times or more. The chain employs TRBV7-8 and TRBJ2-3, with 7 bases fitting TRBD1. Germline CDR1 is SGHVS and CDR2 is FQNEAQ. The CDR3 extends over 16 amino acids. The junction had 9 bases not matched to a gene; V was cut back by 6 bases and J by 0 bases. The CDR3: CASRQQGVASTDTQYF. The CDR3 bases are TGTGCCAGCAGGCAGCAGGGGGTAGCTAGCACAGATACGCAGTATTTT.

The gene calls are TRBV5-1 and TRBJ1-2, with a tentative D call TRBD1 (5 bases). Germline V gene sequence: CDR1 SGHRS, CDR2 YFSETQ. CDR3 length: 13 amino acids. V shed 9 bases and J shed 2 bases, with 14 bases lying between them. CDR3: CATRGAANYGYTF. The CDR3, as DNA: TGCGCCACCCGAGGGGCGGCGAACTATGGCTACACCTTC.

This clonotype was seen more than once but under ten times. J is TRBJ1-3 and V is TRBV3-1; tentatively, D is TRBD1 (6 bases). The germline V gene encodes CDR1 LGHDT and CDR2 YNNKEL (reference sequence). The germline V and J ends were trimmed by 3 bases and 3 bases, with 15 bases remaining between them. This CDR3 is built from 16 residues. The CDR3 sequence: CASSQARGAFGNTIYF. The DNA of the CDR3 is TGTGCCAGCAGCCAGGCAAGGGGGGCTTTTGGAAACACCATATATTTT.

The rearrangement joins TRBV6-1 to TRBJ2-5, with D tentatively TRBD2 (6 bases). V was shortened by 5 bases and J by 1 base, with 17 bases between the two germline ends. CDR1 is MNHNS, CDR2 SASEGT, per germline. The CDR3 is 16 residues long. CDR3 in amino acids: CASSTYWGVGQETQYF. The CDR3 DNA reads TGTGCCAGCAGTACCTACTGGGGGGTTGGCCAAGAGACCCAGTACTTC.

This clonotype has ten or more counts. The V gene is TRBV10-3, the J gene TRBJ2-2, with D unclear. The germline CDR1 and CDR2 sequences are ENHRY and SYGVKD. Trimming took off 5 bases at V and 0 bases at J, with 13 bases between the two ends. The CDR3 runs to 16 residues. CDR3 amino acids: CAISFGADTNTGELFF. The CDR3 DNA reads TGTGCCATCAGTTTTGGAGCAGATACGAACACCGGGGAGCTGTTTTTT.

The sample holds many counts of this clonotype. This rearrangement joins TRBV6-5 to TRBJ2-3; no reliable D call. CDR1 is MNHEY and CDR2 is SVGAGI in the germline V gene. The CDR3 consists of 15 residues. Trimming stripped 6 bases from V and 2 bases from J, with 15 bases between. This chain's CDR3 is CASRRTWQVTDTQYF. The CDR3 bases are TGTGCCAGCAGGCGAACTTGGCAGGTCACAGATACGCAGTATTTT.

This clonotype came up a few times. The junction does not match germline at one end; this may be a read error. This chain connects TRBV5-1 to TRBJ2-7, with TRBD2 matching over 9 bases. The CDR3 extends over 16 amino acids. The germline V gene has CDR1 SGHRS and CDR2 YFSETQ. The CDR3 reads CASSPLGASGRPVLGF. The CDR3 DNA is TGCGCCAGCAGCCCGCTGGGGGCCAGCGGGAGGCCGGTTCTGGGCTTC.

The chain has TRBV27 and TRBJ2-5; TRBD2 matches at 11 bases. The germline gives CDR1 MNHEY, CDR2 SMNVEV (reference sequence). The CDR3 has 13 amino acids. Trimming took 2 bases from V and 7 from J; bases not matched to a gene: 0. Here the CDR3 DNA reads TGTGCCAGCAGTTTAGGACTAGCGGGGACCCAGTACTTC. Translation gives CASSLGLAGTQYF.

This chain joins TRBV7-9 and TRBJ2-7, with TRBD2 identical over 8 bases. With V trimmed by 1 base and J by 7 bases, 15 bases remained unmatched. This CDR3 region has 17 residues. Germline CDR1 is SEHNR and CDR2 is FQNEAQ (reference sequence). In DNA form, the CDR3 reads TGTGCCAGCAGCTTAGGAGGGTTTAGCGGGGTATCTACGGAGCAGTACGTC. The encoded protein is CASSLGGFSGVSTEQYV.

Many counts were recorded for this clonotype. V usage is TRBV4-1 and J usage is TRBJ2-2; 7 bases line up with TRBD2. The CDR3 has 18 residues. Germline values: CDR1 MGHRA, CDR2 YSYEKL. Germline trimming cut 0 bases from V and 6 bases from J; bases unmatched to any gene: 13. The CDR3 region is CASSQDRGGSQAAGELFF. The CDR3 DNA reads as TGCGCCAGCAGCCAAGATAGGGGCGGGAGCCAAGCTGCCGGGGAGCTGTTTTTT.

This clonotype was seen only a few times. The CDR3 sequence: CASSSSSTTNTGELFF. DNA for the CDR3: TGTGCCAGCAGCTCCTCCAGCACCACGAACACCGGGGAGCTGTTTTTT. The rearrangement links TRBV7-2 to TRBJ2-2; D remains unclear. The CDR3 consists of 16 residues. Germline CDR1 reads SGHTA; CDR2 reads FQGNSA. V lost 4 bases and J lost 0, with 12 bases in between. The full variable domain, with the rest looked up from reference TRBV7-2 and TRBJ2-2, is GAGVSQSPSNKVTEKGKDVELRCDPISGHTALYWYRQSLGQGLEFLIYFQGNSAPDKSGLPSDRFSAERTGGSVSTLTIQRTQQEDSAVYLCASSSSSTTNTGELFFGEGSRLTVL.

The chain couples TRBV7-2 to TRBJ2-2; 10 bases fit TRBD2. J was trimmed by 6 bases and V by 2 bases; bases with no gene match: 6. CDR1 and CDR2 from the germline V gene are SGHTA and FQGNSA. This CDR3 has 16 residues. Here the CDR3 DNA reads TGTGCCAGCAGCTTAATTAGCGGGAGGTACGCCGGGGAGCTGTTTTTT. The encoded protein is CASSLISGRYAGELFF.

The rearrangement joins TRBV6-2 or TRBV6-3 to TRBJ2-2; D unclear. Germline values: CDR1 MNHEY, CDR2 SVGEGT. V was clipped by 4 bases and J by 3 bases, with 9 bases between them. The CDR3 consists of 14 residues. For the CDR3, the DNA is TGTGCCAGCAGTTCGCATACATACACCGGGGAGCTGTTTTTT. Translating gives CASSSHTYTGELFF.

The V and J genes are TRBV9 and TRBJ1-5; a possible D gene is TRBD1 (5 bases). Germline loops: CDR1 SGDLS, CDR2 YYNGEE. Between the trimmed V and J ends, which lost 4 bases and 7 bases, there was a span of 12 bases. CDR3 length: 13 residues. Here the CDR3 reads CASSPPRGQPQHF. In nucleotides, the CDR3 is TGTGCCAGCAGCCCTCCTCGGGGGCAGCCCCAGCATTTT.

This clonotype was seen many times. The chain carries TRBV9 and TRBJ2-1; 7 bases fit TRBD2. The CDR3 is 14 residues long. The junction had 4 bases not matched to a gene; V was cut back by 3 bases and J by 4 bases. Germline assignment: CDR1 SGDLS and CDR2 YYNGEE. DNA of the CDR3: TGTGCCAGCAGCGCGGGGGGACCATACAATGAGCAGTTCTTC. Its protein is CASSAGGPYNEQFF.